These 21 T cell receptor beta chains were all obtained from the same sample, sequenced in a study of molecular identifiers for immune sequencing clone quantification. TCRdb processed the PCR reads anew with MiXCR; each CDR3 protein has one entry. The sample lists 460,000 or so distinct CDR3 sequences, less than 30% occurring once. Material: naive CD8+ T cells from blood, with Jurkat cell RNA spiked in. Subset indicated: FACS-sorted CD8+CD4-CCR7+CD45RA+ naive T cells. The source is a human donor in good health. Some libraries in this study had Jurkat cell RNA spiked in.

This clonotype was recorded many times. V and J are TRBV2 and TRBJ2-7, with a weak D call TRBD1 (5 bases). This CDR3 spans 10 amino acids. With 8 bases removed from V and 6 bases from J, the gap between germline ends came to 8 bases. The V gene's germline CDR1 is SNHLY and CDR2 FYNNEI. This CDR3 reads CASRRGEQYF. The CDR3 coding sequence is TGTGCCAGCCGAAGGGGCGAGCAGTACTTC.

The rearrangement links TRBV11-3 to TRBJ2-5, with D tentatively TRBD1 or TRBD2 (5 bases each). Trimming shortened V by 6 bases and J by 1 base, and 12 bases separated the two germline ends. CDR3 size: 14 residues. Looked up from germline, CDR1 is SGHNT and CDR2 is YENEEA. The CDR3 spells CASSGDGPQETQYF. CDR3 nucleotides: TGTGCCAGCAGTGGGGACGGACCCCAAGAGACCCAGTACTTC. The whole variable domain, filled in from reference TRBV11-3 and TRBJ2-5, reads EAGVVQSPRYKIIEKKQPVAFWCNPISGHNTLYWYLQNLGQGPELLIRYENEEAVDDSQLPKDRFSAERLKGVDSTLKIQPAELGDSAVYLCASSGDGPQETQYFGPGTRLLVL.

As for this clonotype: Without the conserved terminal phenylalanine or tryptophan, this CDR3 likely stems from a read error. The chain combines TRBV30 with TRBJ1-5, with 7 bases that match TRBD1. CDR1 and CDR2 (germline): GTSNPN, SVGIG (reference sequence). V lost 0 bases, J lost 0 bases, and 17 bases stayed unmatched. The CDR3 length is 20 residues. This CDR3 reads CAWSVRNGGKGAISNQPQHL. CDR3 nucleotide sequence: TGTGCCTGGAGTGTAAGAAACGGTGGGAAGGGGGCGATTAGCAATCAGCCCCAGCATCTT.

On this clonotype: The CDR3 does not end in the conserved phenylalanine or tryptophan, so this is likely a read error. The genes are TRBV7-4 and TRBJ1-1; D gene unclear. The CDR3 consists of 12 residues. The V gene lost 0 bases and the J gene lost 8 bases, with 7 bases spanning the gap. Germline CDR1 SGHVT, CDR2 SQSDAQ. CDR3 nucleotides: TGTGCCAGCAGCTTAGCAGGGCCAGAAGCTTTCTCT. Translation gives CASSLAGPEAFS.

This clonotype was detected only a few times. The CDR3 is CASSTSGLAGVETQYF. The CDR3 nucleotides are TGTGCCAGCAGTACCTCGGGACTAGCGGGAGTAGAGACCCAGTACTTC. This chain joins TRBV12-3 or TRBV12-4 and TRBJ2-5; 14 bases fit TRBD2. V trimming: 5 bases; J trimming: 4 bases; junction bases outside the gene matches: 6. The length of the CDR3 is 16 residues.

The sample holds many counts of this clonotype. V and J are TRBV7-8 and TRBJ2-3; 9 bases align to TRBD2. This CDR3 is built from 17 residues. J gave up 7 bases and V 1 base, and 12 bases lay outside the gene matches. From germline, CDR1 is SGHVS and CDR2 FQNEAQ. The CDR3 loop is CASSLVRLAGGPYTQYF. DNA of the CDR3: TGTGCCAGCAGCTTAGTACGTCTTGCGGGGGGGCCGTATACGCAGTATTTT.

This clonotype was found a few times. Since a much larger clone is just one base distant, this may be a read error. J is TRBJ2-2 and V is TRBV7-2; no definite D call. The germline V gene encodes CDR1 SGHTA and CDR2 FQGNSA. Trimming left V 5 bases short and J 6 bases short, with 7 bases between. This CDR3 region has 12 residues. CDR3 region: CASSPSAGELFF. In DNA, the CDR3 is TGTGCCAGCAGCCCTAGTGCCGGGGAGCTGTTTTTT.

This clonotype was recorded many times. The chain uses TRBV28 and TRBJ1-5, with TRBD1 matching 9 bases. CDR1 MDHEN and CDR2 SYDVKM come from the germline V gene. J gave up 5 bases and V 4 bases, and 6 bases lay outside the gene matches. The CDR3 is 15 amino acids. CDR3 in amino acids: CASSSDRDRDQPQHF. The CDR3 nucleotides are TGTGCCAGCAGTTCCGACCGGGACAGGGATCAGCCCCAGCATTTT.

The sample holds many counts of this clonotype. The J gene is TRBJ2-3, the V gene TRBV5-6; the match to TRBD2 covers 8 bases. Trimming at V came to 4 bases and at J to 4 bases, leaving 8 bases not matched to a gene. This CDR3 contains 15 residues. Germline loops: CDR1 SGHDT, CDR2 YYEEEE. CDR3 protein: CASSSPSGFPDTQYF. The CDR3 nucleotides read TGTGCCAGCAGCAGCCCTAGCGGGTTCCCAGATACGCAGTATTTT.

The chain has TRBV2 and TRBJ2-5; TRBD1 matches at 7 bases. The V gene's germline CDR1 is SNHLY and CDR2 FYNNEI. This CDR3 contains 17 residues. The V segment lost 1 base and the J segment 2 bases; nucleotides outside the gene matches: 10. The CDR3 here is CASSEVVTGPIQETQYF. The CDR3 nucleotides are TGTGCCAGCAGTGAAGTGGTGACAGGGCCGATACAAGAGACCCAGTACTTC.

The chain joins TRBV2 to TRBJ2-2; D uncertain. V was trimmed by 1 base and J by 11 bases, leaving 11 bases between them. Germline assignment: CDR1 SNHLY and CDR2 FYNNEI. There are 13 residues in the CDR3. The CDR3 coding sequence is TGTGCCAGCAGTGAAGTCTTAGGCAAAGAGCTGTTTTTT. This encodes CASSEVLGKELFF. The full variable domain, its missing parts supplied by reference TRBV2 and TRBJ2-2, is EPEVTQTPSHQVTQMGQEVILRCVPISNHLYFYWYRQILGQKVEFLVSFYNNEISEKSEIFDDQFSVERPDGSNFTLKIRSTKLEDSAMYFCASSEVLGKELFFGEGSRLTVL.

This clonotype occurred a few times. The chain carries TRBV4-3 and TRBJ2-3; 8 bases fit TRBD2. Trimming cost V 5 bases and J 0 bases; bases outside gene matches: 7. The CDR3 totals 16 residues. The germline V gene encodes CDR1 LGHNA and CDR2 YSLEER. The CDR3: CASSEKLAGSTDTQYF. CDR3 in DNA: TGCGCCAGCAGCGAGAAGCTAGCGGGCAGCACAGATACGCAGTATTTT.

This clonotype showed up just a few times. The rearrangement uses TRBV7-2 and TRBJ2-5; 7 bases line up with TRBD1. Germline V gives CDR1 SGHTA, CDR2 FQGNSA. The CDR3 is made up of 15 amino acids. V shed 4 bases, J shed 3 bases, and the junction held 8 bases outside the gene matches. Here the CDR3 DNA reads TGTGCCAGCAGCTCGACAGGGCGGAGTAAAGAGACCCAGTACTTC. Translating gives CASSSTGRSKETQYF.

The count of this clonotype is one. The CDR3 end shows no conserved phenylalanine or tryptophan, and so a read error is likely. The chain links TRBV6-6 to TRBJ2-5; D is unclear. V was cut by 2 bases and J by 0 bases, with 10 bases left in between. Germline CDR1 is MNHNY and CDR2 is SVGAGI (reference sequence). This CDR3 has 15 residues. In DNA form, the CDR3 reads TGTGCCAGCAGTTACCCGACACCGTACCAAGAGACCCAGTACGTC. Translated: CASSYPTPYQETQYV.

A remark on this clonotype: This may come from a read error, since a much larger clone is one base off. V and J are TRBV4-1 and TRBJ1-1, with a possible D match to TRBD1 (6 bases). CDR3 length: 16 amino acids. V was trimmed by 0 bases and J by 6 bases, leaving 17 bases between them. CDR1 is MGHRA, CDR2 YSYEKL, per germline. CDR3 amino acids: CASSQDPGAINPEAFF. The CDR3 nucleotides are TGCGCCAGCAGCCAAGATCCGGGGGCGATAAACCCTGAAGCTTTCTTT.

The rearrangement links TRBV27 to TRBJ2-5; D is unresolved. Germline CDR1 MNHEY, CDR2 SMNVEV (reference sequence). The CDR3 is 13 amino acids. V was clipped by 2 bases and J by 2 bases, with 6 bases between them. For the CDR3, the DNA is TGTGCCAGCAGTTTAGCAGATCAAGAGACCCAGTACTTC. Amino acids: CASSLADQETQYF.

About this clonotype: One junction end disagrees with the germline gene, perhaps due to a read error. J is TRBJ2-1 and V is TRBV4-3; 7 positions agree with TRBD2. The CDR3 loop spans 17 amino acids. Germline assignment: CDR1 LGHNA and CDR2 YSLEER. CDR3 sequence: CASSQDNDLAEYNEQIF. CDR3 in DNA: TGCGCCAGCAGCCAAGATAATGACCTAGCGGAGTACAATGAGCAGATCTTC.

This clonotype was counted ten times or more. The chain has TRBV9 and TRBJ1-1; 7 nucleotides agree with TRBD1. J gave up 7 bases and V 0 bases, and 6 bases lay outside the gene matches. From germline, CDR1 is SGDLS and CDR2 YYNGEE. This CDR3 has 14 residues. For the CDR3, the DNA is TGTGCCAGCAGCGTAGGTGGCCGGGACAGTGAAGCTTTCTTT. It yields the protein CASSVGGRDSEAFF.

This clonotype was seen once. A read error may explain this, as a much larger clone is one base away. The genes are TRBV30 and TRBJ2-3; D is ambiguous. This CDR3 contains 14 residues. Germline V gene data show CDR1 as GTSNPN and CDR2 as SVGIG (reference sequence). Between the trimmed V and J ends, which lost 2 bases and 0 bases, there was a span of 9 bases. CDR3 nucleotides: TGTGCCTGGAGTCGAGCGTGGAGCACAGATACGCAGTATTTT. This translates into CAWSRAWSTDTQYF.

To note about this clonotype: It may be a read error: a sequence one base away is much more abundant. This chain joins TRBV4-1 and TRBJ1-1, with D unclear. The CDR3 extends over 14 amino acids. Per germline, CDR1 MGHRA and CDR2 YSYEKL. CDR3 sequence: CASSTEKTNTEASF. CDR3 DNA: TGCGCCAGCAGCACAGAAAAAACGAACACTGAAGCTTCCTTT.

The chain employs TRBV29-1 and TRBJ2-2, with 9 bases lining up with TRBD1. The CDR3 is 15 residues long. Looked up from germline, CDR1 is SQVTM and CDR2 is ANQGSEA. The ends lost 2 bases at V and 6 bases at J; junction bases unmatched: 7. In DNA, the CDR3 is TGCAGCGTTGAACGTCGGACAGGGGTGCCCGGGGAGCTGTTTTTT. This sequence encodes CSVERRTGVPGELFF.